These 23 T cell receptor beta chains share one sample of origin, sequenced in a study of OX40 agonist ivuxolimab in advanced cancers. Only in-frame clones appear in the TCRdb table, and some are missing; sequencing was by immunoSEQ multiplex PCR. This table has tens of thousands of clones, 85% appearing once. Sequenced here: CD4+ or CD8+ T cells sorted from blood, sampled in a trial of the OX40 agonist ivuxolimab. All receptors derive from an adult with an advanced solid tumor such as melanoma, head and neck, liver or kidney cancer.

The chain is built from TRBV18 and TRBJ2-5; no reliable D call. V lost 3 bases and J 2 bases, leaving 10 bases between the germline ends. Germline V CDR1 and CDR2: KGHSH, LQKENI. The CDR3 runs to 14 residues. The CDR3 here is CASSPPGSQETQYF. The CDR3 bases are TGTGCCAGCTCACCGCCCGGCTCACAAGAGACCCAGTACTTC.

The chain has TRBV14 and TRBJ2-5, with 8 bases identical to TRBD2. The V and J ends lost 4 bases and 1 base, in that order; junction bases with no gene match: 17. The CDR3 has 19 residues. Germline V gene lookup returns CDR1 SGHDN and CDR2 FVKESK. The CDR3 DNA is TGTGCCAGCAGCCGTAAGAGGGAAGGGCGGGGGGCCCTCCAAGAGACCCAGTACTTC. Amino acid sequence: CASSRKREGRGALQETQYF.

In DNA form, the CDR3 reads TGTGCCATCAGCGGCCAACATGACGAGCAGTACTTC. Its protein product is CAISGQHDEQYF. The V and J genes are TRBV10-3 and TRBJ2-7; D ambiguous. CDR1 is ENHRY, CDR2 SYGVKD, per germline. The CDR3 length is 12 residues. The germline V and J ends were trimmed by 6 bases and 5 bases, with 11 bases remaining between them.

The rearrangement uses TRBV9 and TRBJ2-2; D call uncertain. The CDR3 spans 12 residues. V was clipped by 7 bases and J by 3 bases, with 7 bases between them. Germline lookup yields CDR1 SGDLS and CDR2 YYNGEE. The CDR3 spells CASSSYTGELFF. DNA of the CDR3: TGTGCCAGCTCCAGTTACACCGGGGAGCTGTTTTTT.

The chain is built from TRBV7-9 and TRBJ1-1; D unclear. V dropped 4 bases and J dropped 11 bases, with 17 bases sitting between them. The CDR3 totals 13 residues. Germline CDR1 SEHNR, CDR2 FQNEAQ (reference sequence). The CDR3 DNA reads TGTGCCAGCAGCTCCCCCTCGGATAGTTCGGCTTTCTTT. This sequence encodes CASSSPSDSSAFF.

This chain connects TRBV5-1 to TRBJ1-1; no clear D. CDR1 SGHRS and CDR2 YFSETQ come from the germline V gene. CDR3 size: 14 residues. The germline V and J ends were trimmed by 4 bases and 1 base, with 11 bases remaining between them. CDR3 bases: TGCGCCAGCAGCCTGACGGTTGGGAACACTGAAGCTTTCTTT. As protein: CASSLTVGNTEAFF.

This chain connects TRBV6-6 to TRBJ2-7, with no clear D. From germline, CDR1 is MNHNY and CDR2 SVGAGI (reference sequence). Trimming left V 2 bases short and J 7 bases short, with 6 bases between. This CDR3 is 11 amino acids long. The CDR3 DNA follows: TGTGCCAGCAGTTACGGGCGGGAGCAGTACTTC. Residues: CASSYGREQYF.

The chain recombines TRBV11-2 with TRBJ1-2; possible D gene TRBD1, 6 bases. The CDR3 totals 13 residues. The germline CDR1 and CDR2 sequences are SGHAT and FQNNGV. V shed 5 bases and J shed 9 bases, with 16 bases lying between them. CDR3 amino acids: CASSPYTGPRYTF. In nucleotides, the CDR3 is TGTGCCAGCAGCCCCTACACAGGGCCCCGCTACACCTTC. Complete variable domain (other parts from reference TRBV11-2 and TRBJ1-2): EAGVAQSPRYKIIEKRQSVAFWCNPISGHATLYWYQQILGQGPKLLIQFQNNGVVDDSQLPKDRFSAERLKGVDSTLKIQPAKLEDSAVYLCASSPYTGPRYTFGSGTRLTVV.

The J gene is TRBJ2-3, the V gene TRBV6-1; 9 bases are shared with TRBD1. V dropped 2 bases and J dropped 2; count of bases not matched to a gene: 23. The length of the CDR3 is 22 residues. From germline, CDR1 is MNHNS and CDR2 SASEGT. CDR3 protein: CASSESQGAVGFAQTLTDTQYF. CDR3 nucleotides: TGTGCCAGCAGTGAATCACAGGGGGCCGTAGGGTTCGCCCAAACACTCACAGATACGCAGTATTTT.

The table lists this clone with a few counts. The chain uses TRBV11-3 and TRBJ2-3; tentatively, D is TRBD2 (5 bases). Trimming took 5 bases from V and 5 from J, leaving 8 bases between them. CDR3 size: 12 residues. The germline V gene has CDR1 SGHNT and CDR2 YENEEA. CDR3 sequence: CASSRREDTQYF. The CDR3 DNA sequence: TGTGCCAGCAGCCGACGGGAAGATACGCAGTATTTT.

This clone was detected once. The CDR3 region has the DNA TGCGCCAGCAGCTCCCCCGCGGACGGAGGAAATTCACCCCTCCACTTT. This sequence encodes CASSSPADGGNSPLHF. This chain links TRBV5-1 with TRBJ1-6; D is uncertain. V was cut by 3 bases and J by 7 bases, with 17 bases left in between. Germline CDR1 SGHRS, CDR2 YFSETQ. This CDR3 spans 16 amino acids.

The V call is TRBV30, the J call TRBJ1-1; D is possibly TRBD1 (5 bases). Germline V gives CDR1 GTSNPN, CDR2 SVGIG (reference sequence). CDR3 length: 13 amino acids. Trimming pared 0 bases from V and 3 bases from J, leaving 8 bases between. The CDR3, as DNA: TGTGCCTGGAGTGTCCAGGGAGACACTGAAGCTTTCTTT. The encoded protein is CAWSVQGDTEAFF.

The genes are TRBV10-2 and TRBJ1-2; tentative D call: TRBD1 (5 bases). V was shortened by 5 bases and J by 0 bases, with 10 bases between the two germline ends. Germline values: CDR1 WSHSY, CDR2 SAAADI. The CDR3 contains 14 residues. For the CDR3, the DNA is TGCGCCAGCAGTAACGGGGCTACTAACTATGGCTACACCTTC. This codes for CASSNGATNYGYTF.

The gene calls are TRBV11-2 and TRBJ2-2; D unresolved. The CDR3 length is 14 residues. The V gene lost 4 bases and the J gene lost 3 bases, with 9 bases spanning the gap. Germline V gene sequence: CDR1 SGHAT, CDR2 FQNNGV. The CDR3 DNA reads TGTGCCAGCAGCTCAGTGGGTTACACCGGGGAGCTGTTTTTT. It encodes CASSSVGYTGELFF. Using reference TRBV11-2 and TRBJ2-2 for the parts outside the CDR3, the full variable domain is EAGVAQSPRYKIIEKRQSVAFWCNPISGHATLYWYQQILGQGPKLLIQFQNNGVVDDSQLPKDRFSAERLKGVDSTLKIQPAKLEDSAVYLCASSSVGYTGELFFGEGSRLTVL.

The chain has TRBV7-8 and TRBJ2-5, with 9 bases identical to TRBD1. This CDR3 has 14 residues. J gave up 6 bases and V 0 bases, and 2 bases lay outside the gene matches. The germline CDR1 and CDR2 sequences are SGHVS and FQNEAQ. The CDR3 sequence is CASSLAGQGKTQYF. CDR3 in DNA: TGTGCCAGCAGCTTAGCGGGACAGGGAAAGACCCAGTACTTC.

This rearrangement joins TRBV13 to TRBJ1-1; the match to TRBD1 covers 8 bases. Germline V gene lookup returns CDR1 PRHDT and CDR2 FYEKMQ (reference sequence). The CDR3 contains 14 residues. With V trimmed by 5 bases and J by 5 bases, 7 bases remained unmatched. This CDR3 reads CASSVGQVLTEAFF. CDR3 nucleotide sequence: TGTGCCAGCAGCGTGGGACAGGTGCTTACTGAAGCTTTCTTT.

This clone has only one observation. The chain has TRBV6-1 and TRBJ1-6; D call uncertain. Deletions cut 8 bases from V and 4 bases from J, with 9 bases between. The germline V gene has CDR1 MNHNS and CDR2 SASEGT. The CDR3 sequence is 13 residues long. The CDR3 DNA reads as TGTGCCAGCTCCGGCGGGTATAATTCACCCCTCCACTTT. As protein: CASSGGYNSPLHF.

The chain carries TRBV5-4 and TRBJ1-2; possible D gene TRBD1, 5 bases. V was pared by 2 bases and J by 4 bases, with 6 bases between. Per the germline V gene, CDR1 is SGHNT and CDR2 is YYREEE (reference sequence). CDR3 length equals 12 residues. DNA for the CDR3: TGTGCCAGCAGCTTTGACAGCTATGGCTACACCTTC. This gives the protein CASSFDSYGYTF.

The chain joins TRBV6-1 to TRBJ2-5, with 8 bases aligning to TRBD1. J gave up 5 bases and V 2 bases, and 4 bases lay outside the gene matches. Germline values: CDR1 MNHNS, CDR2 SASEGT. The CDR3 is made up of 14 amino acids. CDR3 in DNA: TGTGCCAGCAGTGAACAGGGGGCTCGGGAGACCCAGTACTTC. This codes for CASSEQGARETQYF.

The CDR3 loop reads CASSKSGLSGANVLTF. CDR3 nucleotide sequence: TGCGCCAGCAGCAAATCCGGGCTCTCTGGGGCCAACGTCCTGACTTTC. The chain joins TRBV4-3 to TRBJ2-6, with unresolved D. The CDR3 totals 16 residues. Germline V gene data show CDR1 as LGHNA and CDR2 as YSLEER. Trimming took 5 bases from V and 0 from J, leaving 11 bases between them.

The chain joins TRBV6-5 to TRBJ1-2; a weak D match, TRBD1 (6 bases). V shed 2 bases and J shed 8 bases, with 18 bases lying between them. Per the germline V gene, CDR1 is MNHEY and CDR2 is SVGAGI. The CDR3 sequence is 15 residues long. The CDR3 loop reads CASSYTRGGVNGYTF. CDR3 sequence (DNA): TGTGCCAGCAGTTACACCCGGGGGGGCGTAAACGGCTACACCTTC.

V usage is TRBV7-8 and J usage is TRBJ2-5; 7 nucleotides align to TRBD2. Germline V CDR1 and CDR2: SGHVS, FQNEAQ. With V trimmed by 6 bases and J by 7 bases, 20 bases remained unmatched. The CDR3 runs 17 residues. As DNA, the CDR3 is TGTGCCAGCAGGCCTAGCCAATTAAATCGGGGGGATGGGACCCAGTACTTC. Translated: CASRPSQLNRGDGTQYF.

This chain joins TRBV21-1 and TRBJ2-7; the DNA was not used to check the table's D call, TRBD2. TRBV21-1 is a pseudogene segment. This CDR3 contains 15 residues. CDR3 sequence: CASSASSGLIDEQYF. The DNA of the CDR3 is TGTGCCAGCAGCGCTTCTAGCGGGTTGATCGACGAGCAGTACTTC.